What follows are 16 T cell receptor beta chains derived from one specimen sequenced in a study of blood T cell repertoires in COVID-19. Profiling relied on immunoSEQ multiplex PCR, and the TCRdb table lists in-frame clones only, not all of them. The table shows about 140,000 clones, with around 84% occurring only once. The specimen was peripheral blood. These receptors originate from a woman aged 55-69 years with acute or convalescent COVID-19.

This sequence joins TRBV3-1 (or the pseudogene TRBV3-2) and TRBJ2-7; 10 bases line up with TRBD2. The V and J ends lost 2 bases and 0 bases, in that order; junction bases with no gene match: 4. Germline CDR1 LGHDT, CDR2 YNNKEL (reference sequence). The CDR3 is 16 amino acids. The CDR3 nucleotides read TGTGCCAGCAGCCAACAACTAGCGGGGTTCTCCTACGAGCAGTACTTC. Translated: CASSQQLAGFSYEQYF.

The V gene is TRBV2, the J gene TRBJ2-3; D might be TRBD1 (7 bases). This CDR3 region has 15 residues. V shed 6 bases and J shed 6 bases, with 19 bases lying between them. Germline CDR1 and CDR2: SNHLY and FYNNEI. CDR3 DNA: TGTGCCAGCAGCGACCAGGGGGGAATTTTCGATACGCAGTATTTT. Its protein is CASSDQGGIFDTQYF.

A single count supports this clone. The chain couples TRBV11-3 to TRBJ2-5; 11 nucleotides align to TRBD2. There are 18 residues in the CDR3. The J segment lost 5 bases and the V segment lost 1 base, leaving 12 bases of the junction unmatched. CDR1 SGHNT and CDR2 YENEEA come from the germline V gene. The CDR3 is CASSLGLLAGALGETQYF. The CDR3 DNA reads TGTGCCAGCAGCTTAGGCTTACTAGCGGGGGCCCTGGGGGAGACCCAGTACTTC.

This clone was counted a few times. V and J are TRBV28 and TRBJ2-3; maybe TRBD2 (6 bases). Trimming removed 1 base at V and 1 base at J, with 9 bases between. Germline assignment: CDR1 MDHEN and CDR2 SYDVKM. The CDR3 has 15 amino acids. The CDR3 nucleotides are TGTGCCAGCAGTTTATCATGGGGGGGCACAGATACGCAGTATTTT. This codes for CASSLSWGGTDTQYF.

V usage is TRBV6-2 or TRBV6-3 and J usage is TRBJ2-1, with 9 bases that match TRBD2. CDR1 is MNHEY and CDR2 is SVGEGT in the germline V gene. The CDR3 extends over 15 amino acids. Trimming took 6 bases from V and 1 from J; bases not matched to a gene: 4. The CDR3 DNA reads TGTGCCAGCAGCCTTCTAGCGGGGTCCTACAATGAGCAGTTCTTC. Residues: CASSLLAGSYNEQFF.

Comment on this clone: This may come from a read error, since a much larger clone is one base off. This CDR3 is also generated by other DNA sequences in the sample. V gene TRBV11-2 combines with J gene TRBJ2-3; the D is unclear. From germline, CDR1 is SGHAT and CDR2 FQNNGV. Trimming took off 5 bases at V and 4 bases at J, with 7 bases between the two ends. This CDR3 has 12 amino acids. The CDR3 sequence is CASSPWPDTQYF. The CDR3 region has the DNA TGTGCCAGCAGCCCCTGGCCAGATACGCAGTATTTT.

This chain joins TRBV2 and TRBJ1-1; D gene uncertain. The CDR3 contains 11 residues. V lost 10 bases, J lost 7 bases, and 13 bases lay in between. CDR1 is SNHLY, CDR2 FYNNEI, per germline. The CDR3 bases are TGTGCCACCTCCCCAGCGATTGAAGCTTTCTTT. It yields the protein CATSPAIEAFF.

V usage is TRBV7-9 and J usage is TRBJ2-5; 11 positions agree with TRBD2. The CDR3 contains 15 residues. Germline V CDR1 and CDR2: SEHNR, FQNEAQ (reference sequence). V lost 5 bases, J lost 5 bases, and 7 bases stayed unmatched. The CDR3 nucleotides read TGTGCCAGCAGCGCTCCGGGACTAGCGGAGGAGACCCAGTACTTC. Residues: CASSAPGLAEETQYF.

V is TRBV5-1 and J is TRBJ2-5; no reliable D call. This CDR3 comprises 12 residues. From germline, CDR1 is SGHRS and CDR2 YFSETQ. V lost 3 bases to trimming and J lost 5 bases, with 8 bases between them. The chain's CDR3 is CASSWARETQYF. The CDR3 region has the DNA TGCGCCAGCAGCTGGGCGCGTGAGACCCAGTACTTC.

V usage is TRBV5-4 and J usage is TRBJ2-4, with TRBD1 matching over 10 bases. V shed 6 bases, J shed 8 bases, and the junction held 14 bases outside the gene matches. The germline V gene encodes CDR1 SGHNT and CDR2 YYREEE (reference sequence). The length of the CDR3 is 16 residues. The CDR3 here is CASKLGGQGVLDIQYF. CDR3 DNA: TGTGCCAGCAAGCTTGGTGGACAGGGGGTTTTGGACATTCAGTACTTC. The complete variable domain, with remaining parts taken from reference TRBV5-4 and TRBJ2-4, reads ETGVTQSPTHLIKTRGQQVTLRCSSQSGHNTVSWYQQALGQGPQFIFQYYREEENGRGNFPPRFSGLQFPNYSSELNVNALELDDSALYLCASKLGGQGVLDIQYFGAGTRLSVL.

This clone came up a few times. The J gene is TRBJ1-5, the V gene TRBV11-3; TRBD1 is a possible D gene (5 bases). The germline gives CDR1 SGHNT, CDR2 YENEEA. The CDR3 covers 15 residues. V dropped 3 bases and J dropped 7 bases, with 16 bases sitting between them. CDR3 residues: CASSFRSKGRQPQHF. The CDR3 DNA reads TGTGCCAGCAGCTTTAGGTCCAAGGGGAGGCAGCCCCAGCATTTT.

This rearrangement joins TRBV3-1 (or the pseudogene TRBV3-2) to TRBJ2-5; tentatively, D is TRBD2 (5 bases). There are 15 residues in the CDR3. From germline, CDR1 is LGHDT and CDR2 YNNKEL (reference sequence). V was shortened by 3 bases and J by 2 bases, with 13 bases between the two germline ends. CDR3 loop: CASSQQLVGQETQYF. The CDR3 nucleotides are TGTGCCAGCAGCCAGCAACTAGTAGGGCAAGAGACCCAGTACTTC.

The chain recombines TRBV3-1 (or the pseudogene TRBV3-2) with TRBJ2-2; TRBD1 matches at 9 bases. This CDR3 is 16 amino acids long. V gave up 4 bases and J gave up 6 bases; unmatched junction bases: 9. Germline V gene data show CDR1 as LGHDT and CDR2 as YNNKEL (reference sequence). Here the CDR3 DNA reads TGTGCCAGCAGCCGAAAGGCGGGACAGGGAGCCGGGGAGCTGTTTTTT. Translation gives CASSRKAGQGAGELFF.

This chain connects TRBV24-1 to TRBJ2-2, with a tentative D call TRBD1 (5 bases). Germline assignment: CDR1 KGHDR and CDR2 SFDVKD. CDR3 size: 16 residues. The ends were cut back, 6 bases at V and 4 bases at J, with 17 bases in the middle. The CDR3 reads CATSPLQGESTGELFF. The CDR3 DNA reads as TGTGCCACCAGTCCCCTGCAGGGTGAATCCACCGGGGAGCTGTTTTTT.

The rearrangement uses TRBV6-6 and TRBJ2-2; weak D call: TRBD1 (5 bases). Per the germline V gene, CDR1 is MNHNY and CDR2 is SVGAGI (reference sequence). V gave up 4 bases and J gave up 3 bases, with 15 bases separating them. CDR3 length equals 16 residues. The chain's CDR3 is CASSSLQGRDTGELFF. The CDR3 nucleotides are TGTGCCAGCAGTTCGCTCCAGGGTAGGGACACCGGGGAGCTGTTTTTT.

The chain is built from TRBV5-1 and TRBJ2-1, with TRBD2 matching 10 bases. CDR1 SGHRS and CDR2 YFSETQ come from the germline V gene. V lost 3 bases and J lost 3; bases outside the gene matches: 12. This CDR3 comprises 18 residues. Written as DNA, the CDR3 is TGCGCCAGCAGCTCGAGCGGGGGGGCAAGTGGCCTCTACAATGAGCAGTTCTTC. This gives the protein CASSSSGGASGLYNEQFF.